Below are 18 T cell receptor beta chains sequenced from a single sample in a study of T cells in Graves' hyperthyroidism and ophthalmopathy. RNA transcripts yielded amplified TCR beta CDR3 regions. During a first-round RT-PCR of the TCR CDR3, the HTBI primer set was used. TCRdb analysed the multiplex PCR reads with MiXCR anew, one entry per CDR3 protein. The top ten clones hold about 30% of a sample with approximately 520,000 distinct CDR3 sequences, around 21% of them seen once. Specimen: blood. The receptors here all came from a man aged 18 to 29 with Graves' hyperthyroidism.

This clonotype came up many times. V is TRBV20-1 and J is TRBJ1-5; D is unresolved. CDR1 DFQATT and CDR2 SNEGSKA come from the germline V gene (reference sequence). The ends were cut back, 1 base at V and 3 bases at J, with 7 bases in the middle. This CDR3 comprises 13 residues. The CDR3 bases are TGCAGTGCTAGAGGAGTTATCAATCAGCCCCAGCATTTT. It encodes CSARGVINQPQHF.

In this sample, this clonotype turned up many times. The gene calls are TRBV12-3 or TRBV12-4 and TRBJ1-5; D gene ambiguous. The CDR3 totals 13 residues. V lost 3 bases and J lost 7, with 10 bases in between. This CDR3 is CASSLASGQPQHF. CDR3 DNA: TGTGCCAGCAGTTTGGCCTCCGGGCAGCCCCAGCATTTT.

In the case of this clonotype: A much larger clone lies a single base off, so this may be a read error. The chain joins TRBV12-3 or TRBV12-4 to TRBJ2-2; no clear D gene. The CDR3 has 13 residues. For the CDR3, the DNA is TGTGCCTGCAGTTCAATACTCACCGGGGAGCTGTTTTTT. The encoded protein is CACSSILTGELFF.

This clonotype was seen ten or more times. The rearrangement links TRBV5-1 to TRBJ2-7; TRBD2 is a possible D gene (5 bases). Germline CDR1 and CDR2: SGHRS and YFSETQ. Trimming removed 4 bases from V and 2 bases from J, with 13 bases in between. CDR3 length equals 14 residues. CDR3 nucleotides: TGCGCCAGCAGCGGCGGGTTTCCCGCCTACGAGCAGTACTTC. It encodes CASSGGFPAYEQYF.

The sample holds many counts of this clonotype. The gene calls are TRBV6-1 and TRBJ2-7; maybe TRBD2 (8 bases). V lost 6 bases and J lost 3, with 18 bases in between. Germline V gene data show CDR1 as MNHNS and CDR2 as SASEGT. The CDR3 contains 15 residues. The DNA of the CDR3 is TGTGCCAGCAGCCGGGAGGGGACAGTTGTCTACGAGCAGTACTTC. Its translation is CASSREGTVVYEQYF.

This clonotype was picked up many times. The J gene is TRBJ1-6, the V gene TRBV2; D is possibly TRBD1 (6 bases). V was trimmed by 8 bases and J by 5 bases, leaving 19 bases between them. The CDR3 runs to 16 residues. CDR1 and CDR2 from the germline V gene are SNHLY and FYNNEI. This CDR3 reads CASGPLRQENNSPLHF. The CDR3 DNA is TGTGCCAGCGGGCCCCTTAGACAGGAAAATAATTCACCCCTCCACTTT.

On this clonotype: The final CDR3 position lacks the conserved phenylalanine or tryptophan, pointing to a likely read error. Because the CDR3's place on the DNA is in doubt, the DNA is left out and the CDR3 is given as listed by TCRdb. V is TRBV28 and J is TRBJ1-1. CDR1 is MDHEN, CDR2 SYDVKM, per germline. From its first to its last residue, the CDR3 has 13 amino acids. CDR3 residues: CASTDWVNTEACV.

This clonotype has only one observation. This may be a read error, as it is one base from a much larger clone. The chain links TRBV2 to TRBJ1-1; 9 positions match TRBD1. The length of the CDR3 is 15 residues. V dropped 3 bases and J dropped 7; count of bases not matched to a gene: 9. From germline, CDR1 is SNHLY and CDR2 FYNNEI. As DNA, the CDR3 is TGTGCCAGCAGTGAGGACAGGGGAGGCCCACATGAAGCTTTCTTT. Translating it yields CASSEDRGGPHEAFF.

This clonotype was seen many times. The chain uses TRBV6-1 and TRBJ1-1; D gene ambiguous. Trimming left V 6 bases short and J 0 bases short, with 11 bases between. Germline CDR1 and CDR2: MNHNS and SASEGT. The length of the CDR3 is 14 residues. The CDR3 DNA follows: TGTGCCAGCAGACCCCGGCGGATGAACACTGAAGCTTTCTTT. This sequence encodes CASRPRRMNTEAFF.

This clonotype was detected ten times or more. V gene TRBV28 combines with J gene TRBJ2-5; D gene uncertain. Germline-derived CDR1 and CDR2 are MDHEN and SYDVKM. Trimming cost V 7 bases and J 5 bases, with 23 bases left between them. This CDR3 region has 16 residues. CDR3 coding DNA: TGTGCCAGCACGCCCACCAATGGGGTCACCGGGGAGACCCAGTACTTC. Translating it yields CASTPTNGVTGETQYF.

The chain has TRBV24-1 and TRBJ1-1; 10 bases agree with TRBD1. This CDR3 region has 20 residues. Looked up from germline, CDR1 is KGHDR and CDR2 is SFDVKD. The V segment lost 1 base and the J segment 0 bases; nucleotides outside the gene matches: 13. The CDR3 DNA follows: TGTGCCACCAGTGATTTCGACCCGGGACAGGGGACGTTAATGAACACTGAAGCTTTCTTT. Translating it yields CATSDFDPGQGTLMNTEAFF.

This clonotype was observed at least ten times. The rearrangement joins TRBV2 to TRBJ1-3, with D possibly matching TRBD1 (5 bases). The length of the CDR3 is 15 residues. Trimming stripped 1 base from V and 0 bases from J, with 7 bases between. CDR1 and CDR2 (germline): SNHLY, FYNNEI. The CDR3 DNA reads TGTGCCAGCAGTGAAGGGACAATCTCTGGAAACACCATATATTTT. It yields the protein CASSEGTISGNTIYF.

In this sample, this clonotype turned up a few times. This sequence may be a read error, since a much larger clone differs from it by one base. The chain links TRBV10-3 to TRBJ2-2; perhaps TRBD1 as D (6 bases). CDR1 is ENHRY and CDR2 is SYGVKD in the germline V gene. Trimming stripped 4 bases from V and 4 bases from J, with 7 bases between. The CDR3 extends over 13 amino acids. Written as DNA, the CDR3 is TGTGCCATCAGTGTAGGGGGCACCGGGGAGCTGTTTTTT. Translating gives CAISVGGTGELFF.

This clonotype occurred many times. The J gene is TRBJ1-1, the V gene TRBV6-1; D is possibly TRBD1 (5 bases). Deletions cut 5 bases from V and 1 base from J, with 8 bases between. Looked up from germline, CDR1 is MNHNS and CDR2 is SASEGT. This CDR3 comprises 13 residues. The CDR3 spells CASSTDRNTEAFF. The CDR3 DNA reads TGTGCCAGCAGTACAGACAGGAACACTGAAGCTTTCTTT.

This clonotype was counted a few times. The chain is built from TRBV24-1 and TRBJ1-1, with TRBD1 matching 10 bases. The CDR3 loop spans 15 amino acids. Germline V gives CDR1 KGHDR, CDR2 SFDVKD. The V segment lost 9 bases and the J segment 0 bases; nucleotides outside the gene matches: 6. The CDR3 is CATPGQGSMNTEAFF. CDR3 sequence (DNA): TGTGCCACCCCGGGACAGGGGTCTATGAACACTGAAGCTTTCTTT.

At least ten counts were recorded for this clonotype. The chain uses TRBV6-5 and TRBJ1-2; no clear D gene. Deletions cut 4 bases from V and 6 bases from J, with 12 bases between. Germline V gene sequence: CDR1 MNHEY, CDR2 SVGAGI. This CDR3 comprises 13 residues. DNA of the CDR3: TGTGCCAGCAGTTTCGTCTTGGAAAATGGCTACACCTTC. Its protein is CASSFVLENGYTF.

This clonotype has at least ten counts. The chain uses TRBV10-1 and TRBJ1-2; D uncertain. Trimming stripped 2 bases from V and 0 bases from J, with 19 bases between. The CDR3 runs 18 residues. Germline loops: CDR1 WNHNN, CDR2 SYGVQD (reference sequence). The CDR3 region has the DNA TGCGCCAGCAGTGAGCCCCCCCCCCAGAGATCTCCTAACTATGGCTACACCTTC. It translates to CASSEPPPQRSPNYGYTF.

J is TRBJ2-2 and V is TRBV7-8; D is tentatively TRBD1 or TRBD2 (6 bases each). From germline, CDR1 is SGHVS and CDR2 FQNEAQ. V lost 1 base to trimming and J lost 3 bases, with 9 bases between them. The CDR3 totals 15 residues. The CDR3 sequence: CASSLEGGDTGELFF. The CDR3 DNA sequence: TGTGCCAGCAGCTTAGAGGGGGGCGACACCGGGGAGCTGTTTTTT.